These 18 T cell receptor beta chains were all obtained from the same sample, sequenced in a study of blood T cell repertoires in COVID-19. Clones were read by immunoSEQ multiplex PCR, and TCRdb kept only the in-frame ones, dropping some. The sample includes fewer than 450,000 clones, around nine tenths of them seen just once. The sequencing input was PBMCs or T cells enriched from blood (not recorded which). The receptors originated from a woman between 18 and 30 years old who had recovered from COVID-19.

A few counts support this clone. The V call is TRBV7-9, the J call TRBJ2-7, with 7 bases fitting TRBD2. Germline CDR1 reads SEHNR; CDR2 reads FQNEAQ (reference sequence). Germline trimming cut 10 bases from V and 6 bases from J; bases unmatched to any gene: 6. The CDR3 runs to 11 residues. CDR3 sequence reads: CATRLAGEQYF. CDR3 nucleotide sequence: TGTGCCACTAGACTAGCTGGCGAGCAGTACTTC.

V is TRBV4-1 and J is TRBJ1-6; D is uncertain. Deletions cut 0 bases from V and 5 bases from J, with 5 bases between. This CDR3 is 14 amino acids long. Germline CDR1 reads MGHRA; CDR2 reads YSYEKL. The CDR3 region is CASSQEHDNSPLHF. The CDR3 bases are TGCGCCAGCAGCCAAGAACATGATAATTCACCCCTCCACTTT.

A single count supports this clone. This chain uses TRBV18 with TRBJ2-5; D gene ambiguous. The CDR3 spans 16 residues. V was pared by 0 bases and J by 2 bases, with 13 bases between. CDR1 KGHSH and CDR2 LQKENI come from the germline V gene. The CDR3 protein is CASSPPFRVSQETQYF. The CDR3 nucleotides are TGTGCCAGCTCACCACCTTTCCGTGTCTCGCAAGAGACCCAGTACTTC. The full variable domain, with the rest looked up from reference TRBV18 and TRBJ2-5, is NAGVMQNPRHLVRRRGQEARLRCSPMKGHSHVYWYRQLPEEGLKFMVYLQKENIIDESGMPKERFSAEFPKEGPSILRIQQVVRGDSAAYFCASSPPFRVSQETQYFGPGTRLLVL.

This rearrangement joins TRBV19 to TRBJ1-4; the match to TRBD1 covers 7 bases. Germline assignment: CDR1 LNHDA and CDR2 SQIVND (reference sequence). The CDR3 covers 16 residues. Trimming removed 4 bases from V and 3 bases from J; junction bases left unmatched: 8. CDR3 region: CASSTTGMAPNEKLFF. The CDR3 DNA sequence: TGTGCCAGTAGTACGACAGGGATGGCGCCTAATGAAAAACTGTTTTTT.

The V call is TRBV5-6, the J call TRBJ1-4; D may be TRBD1 (6 bases). Germline V gene lookup returns CDR1 SGHDT and CDR2 YYEEEE. The CDR3 covers 16 residues. The ends were cut back, 1 base at V and 7 bases at J, with 17 bases in the middle. DNA for the CDR3: TGTGCCAGCAGCTTGTCCTCGGCCAGGGGTCTTGAAAAACTGTTTTTT. Protein: CASSLSSARGLEKLFF.

The V and J genes are TRBV11-2 and TRBJ2-2; possible D gene TRBD2, 5 bases. The CDR3 loop spans 17 amino acids. Looked up from germline, CDR1 is SGHAT and CDR2 is FQNNGV. V lost 5 bases, J lost 8 bases, and 24 bases lay in between. This chain's CDR3 is CASSSFHSGLRTGELFF. The CDR3 bases are TGTGCCAGCAGCAGTTTCCACAGCGGCCTGAGGACGGGGGAGCTGTTTTTT.

The V gene is TRBV9, the J gene TRBJ2-1, with 7 positions matching TRBD2. In germline, CDR1 is SGDLS, CDR2 YYNGEE. The CDR3 is made up of 17 amino acids. V dropped 3 bases and J dropped 6; count of bases not matched to a gene: 15. The CDR3 loop reads CASSAGLSKSLGNEQFF. CDR3 nucleotide sequence: TGTGCCAGCAGCGCGGGACTATCAAAAAGTTTGGGCAATGAGCAGTTCTTC.

The V and J genes are TRBV18 and TRBJ1-2, with D tentatively TRBD1 (5 bases). The CDR3 totals 14 residues. Germline V gives CDR1 KGHSH, CDR2 LQKENI. The V end lost 0 bases, the J end lost 6 bases, and 11 bases lay between the germline ends. The CDR3 is CASSPPRDSDGYTF. DNA for the CDR3: TGTGCCAGCTCACCACCCCGGGACTCCGATGGCTACACCTTC. The full variable domain, with the rest looked up from reference TRBV18 and TRBJ1-2, is NAGVMQNPRHLVRRRGQEARLRCSPMKGHSHVYWYRQLPEEGLKFMVYLQKENIIDESGMPKERFSAEFPKEGPSILRIQQVVRGDSAAYFCASSPPRDSDGYTFGSGTRLTVV.

This chain connects TRBV25-1 to TRBJ1-5; perhaps TRBD1 as D (5 bases). Trimming took 5 bases from V and 2 from J, leaving 13 bases between them. Germline V gene lookup returns CDR1 MGHDK and CDR2 SYGVNS. The length of the CDR3 is 15 residues. The CDR3 nucleotides read TGTGCCAGCAGTCGGACGGGGGGGGGCAATCAGCCCCAGCATTTT. It codes for CASSRTGGGNQPQHF.

This clone came up a few times. The chain has TRBV5-4 and TRBJ2-7, with D perhaps matching TRBD1 (6 bases). The CDR3 runs to 12 residues. The V end lost 0 bases, the J end lost 7 bases, and 8 bases lay between the germline ends. CDR1 SGHNT and CDR2 YYREEE come from the germline V gene (reference sequence). In DNA form, the CDR3 reads TGTGCCAGCAGCTTGGGACAGGTTGAGCAGTACTTC. Its translation is CASSLGQVEQYF.

J is TRBJ1-1 and V is TRBV11-1; possible D gene TRBD1, 5 bases. The germline CDR1 and CDR2 sequences are SGHAT and FQDESV (reference sequence). Trimming cost V 8 bases and J 7 bases, with 14 bases left between them. The CDR3 is 12 residues long. The DNA of the CDR3 is TGTGCCAGCGGCGCGACGGGGGGTGAAGCTTTCTTT. Amino acids: CASGATGGEAFF. Looking up the rest from reference TRBV11-1 and TRBJ1-1 gives the full variable domain: EAEVAQSPRYKITEKSQAVAFWCDPISGHATLYWYRQILGQGPELLVQFQDESVVDDSQLPKDRFSAERLKGVDSTLKIQPAELGDSAMYLCASGATGGEAFFGQGTRLTVV.

The chain joins TRBV10-3 to TRBJ1-5; tentative D call: TRBD1 (6 bases). The V end lost 3 bases, the J end lost 4 bases, and 13 bases lay between the germline ends. The CDR3 is made up of 15 amino acids. CDR1 is ENHRY, CDR2 SYGVKD, per germline. The CDR3 reads CAISEEDSHNQPQHF. Written as DNA, the CDR3 is TGTGCCATCAGTGAAGAGGACAGCCATAATCAGCCCCAGCATTTT.

The rearrangement uses TRBV5-1 and TRBJ2-7; 9 bases are shared with TRBD1. Germline V lookup: CDR1 SGHRS, CDR2 YFSETQ. The CDR3 has 15 residues. J lost 6 bases, V lost 0 bases, and 7 bases had no gene match. CDR3 amino acids: CASSLVPGQGSEQYF. DNA of the CDR3: TGCGCCAGCAGCTTGGTCCCGGGACAGGGAAGCGAGCAGTACTTC. Variable domain in full (rest from reference TRBV5-1 and TRBJ2-7): KAGVTQTPRYLIKTRGQQVTLSCSPISGHRSVSWYQQTPGQGLQFLFEYFSETQRNKGNFPGRFSGRQFSNSRSEMNVSTLELGDSALYLCASSLVPGQGSEQYFGPGTRLTVT.

The chain employs TRBV7-9 and TRBJ2-3, with TRBD2 matching over 10 bases. Germline lookup yields CDR1 SEHNR and CDR2 FQNEAQ (reference sequence). The CDR3 is 16 amino acids. V gave up 1 base and J gave up 6 bases; unmatched junction bases: 7. CDR3 sequence: CASSLDSGGAGDTQYF. Written as DNA, the CDR3 is TGTGCCAGCAGCTTAGACAGCGGGGGGGCTGGGGATACGCAGTATTTT.

The chain is built from TRBV18 and TRBJ1-2; 7 bases align to TRBD1. Trimming took 3 bases from V and 5 from J; bases not matched to a gene: 3. This CDR3 spans 13 amino acids. From germline, CDR1 is KGHSH and CDR2 LQKENI. The CDR3 protein is CASSPGTEYGYTF. CDR3 sequence (DNA): TGTGCCAGCTCACCCGGGACAGAGTATGGCTACACCTTC.

This clone was seen just once. This chain joins TRBV28 and TRBJ2-1; 8 bases map to TRBD1. V was clipped by 5 bases and J by 4 bases; unmatched bases: 16. CDR1 MDHEN and CDR2 SYDVKM come from the germline V gene. The CDR3 sequence is 18 residues long. The CDR3 reads CASSPARGLALGYNEQFF. In DNA form, the CDR3 reads TGTGCCAGCAGTCCCGCCAGGGGGCTCGCCTTAGGTTACAATGAGCAGTTCTTC.

Remarks on this clone: Sequence at one end of the junction differs from germline and may be a read error. The chain combines TRBV11-2 with TRBJ2-1; 9 bases line up with TRBD2. CDR1 and CDR2 (germline): SGHAT, FQNNGV. CDR3 length: 14 residues. The CDR3 DNA follows: TGTGCCAGCCGCTTAGCGGGGGCCTACAATGAGCAGTTCTTC. Residues: CASRLAGAYNEQFF.

This sequence joins TRBV3-1 (or the pseudogene TRBV3-2) and TRBJ2-4; perhaps TRBD1 as D (6 bases). This CDR3 has 16 amino acids. Germline CDR1 and CDR2: LGHDT and YNNKEL (reference sequence). V dropped 1 base and J dropped 9 bases, with 19 bases sitting between them. The CDR3 here is CASSQATEQGVGIQYF. In nucleotides, the CDR3 is TGTGCCAGCAGCCAAGCAACCGAACAGGGAGTAGGCATTCAGTACTTC.